This is a list of T cell receptor beta chains from one sample in a study of blood T cell repertoires in COVID-19. Generated by immunoSEQ multiplex PCR, the TCRdb table keeps only in-frame clones and is missing some. The data show about 250,000 clones, 88% seen once. Sequenced sample: PBMCs or T cells enriched from blood (not recorded which). Receptor source: a woman aged 50 to 65 who had recovered from COVID-19. The CDR3 runs from the conserved cysteine through the conserved F or W.

J gene: TRBJ1-2
V gene: TRBV5-8
CDR3 protein: CASGRGNYGYTF

J gene: TRBJ2-3
V gene: TRBV18
CDR3 protein: CASSRELTDTQYF

J gene: TRBJ2-7
V gene: TRBV29-1
CDR3 protein: CSVEGETGGYEQYF

J gene: TRBJ1-5
V gene: TRBV6-4
CDR3 protein: CASSDSRGRDQPQHF

J gene: TRBJ1-4
V gene: TRBV2
CDR3 protein: CASSPGQAVRKLFF

J gene: TRBJ2-5
V gene: TRBV7-7
CDR3 protein: CASSLALGSWETQYF

J gene: TRBJ2-7
V gene: TRBV29-1
CDR3 protein: CSVEGYGGEQYF

J gene: TRBJ2-1
V gene: TRBV7-9
CDR3 protein: CASSLAGSSYNEQFF

J gene: TRBJ1-4
V gene: TRBV28
CDR3 protein: CASSASQGDGEKLFF

J gene: TRBJ2-6
V gene: TRBV5-6
CDR3 protein: CASSPIAGGAVLTF

J gene: TRBJ1-1
V gene: TRBV29-1
CDR3 protein: CSVDHTEEAFF

J gene: TRBJ1-1
V gene: TRBV7-3
CDR3 protein: CASSLTVNTEAFF

J gene: TRBJ2-7
V gene: TRBV7-8
CDR3 protein: CASSFGETAYEQYF

J gene: TRBJ2-3
V gene: TRBV4-3
CDR3 protein: CASSPTRTSGRALDF

J gene: TRBJ1-5
V gene: TRBV3-1/TRBV3-2
CDR3 protein: CASSQEGTGGSQPQHF

J gene: TRBJ1-1
V gene: TRBV18
CDR3 protein: CASSPPDGPRGLMNTEAFF

J gene: TRBJ2-2
V gene: TRBV30
CDR3 protein: CAWSMTSGNTGELFF

J gene: TRBJ2-3
V gene: TRBV5-4
CDR3 protein: CASSGGERSTDTQYF

J gene: TRBJ1-1
V gene: TRBV7-2
CDR3 protein: CASSLGQGGGGPGVAFF

J gene: TRBJ2-7
V gene: TRBV19
CDR3 protein: CASSTSYSLTGAREQYF

J gene: TRBJ2-7
V gene: TRBV12-3/TRBV12-4
CDR3 protein: CASKAGDTYEQYF

J gene: TRBJ2-7
V gene: TRBV5-4
CDR3 protein: CASRIAGEGYEQYF

J gene: TRBJ2-1
V gene: TRBV6-2/TRBV6-3
CDR3 protein: CASSYNGLSGENHNEQFF

J gene: TRBJ1-4
V gene: TRBV7-2
CDR3 protein: CASSSDSRGRSTNEKLFF

J gene: TRBJ2-7
V gene: TRBV27
CDR3 protein: CASAAWGGPFGQYF

J gene: TRBJ1-5
V gene: TRBV6-2/TRBV6-3
CDR3 protein: CASSRRQGANQPQHF

J gene: TRBJ2-4
V gene: TRBV6-2/TRBV6-3
CDR3 protein: CASSSGLLAKNIQYF

J gene: TRBJ1-4
V gene: TRBV4-3
CDR3 protein: CASSQVWGQDEKLFF

J gene: TRBJ2-2
V gene: TRBV7-3
CDR3 protein: CASSPRTSGSGELFF

J gene: TRBJ2-2
V gene: TRBV9
CDR3 protein: CASSPVRREHRGAVF

J gene: TRBJ2-6
V gene: TRBV5-6
CDR3 protein: CASSPPGTSFSGANVLTF

J gene: TRBJ2-7
V gene: TRBV6-2/TRBV6-3
CDR3 protein: CASSYTLIAGEFGEQYF

J gene: TRBJ2-3
V gene: TRBV28
CDR3 protein: CASSRGPYSTDTQYF

J gene: TRBJ2-7
V gene: TRBV30
CDR3 protein: CAWRRGSSSYEQYF

J gene: TRBJ2-7
V gene: TRBV4-1
CDR3 protein: CASSFGTANYEGQYF

J gene: TRBJ2-7
V gene: TRBV3-1/TRBV3-2
CDR3 protein: CASSPSGGVEQYF

J gene: TRBJ2-1
V gene: TRBV7-3
CDR3 protein: CASSSYLQDEQFF

J gene: TRBJ2-7
V gene: TRBV2
CDR3 protein: CASSRGGSYEQYF

J gene: TRBJ1-5
V gene: TRBV11-2
CDR3 protein: CASSLGRGDWRNQPQHF

J gene: TRBJ2-7
V gene: TRBV5-5
CDR3 protein: CASSLLVGSAYEQYF

J gene: TRBJ2-1
V gene: TRBV28
CDR3 protein: CASSSLAGSTSYNEQFF

J gene: TRBJ1-5
V gene: TRBV27
CDR3 protein: CASSQGRNQPQHF

J gene: TRBJ1-2
V gene: TRBV5-5
CDR3 protein: CASSLEDRDGGYTF

J gene: TRBJ1-5
V gene: TRBV28
CDR3 protein: CASSFQGLVARPQHF

J gene: TRBJ1-2
V gene: TRBV9
CDR3 protein: CASSVGTEGPGYTF

J gene: TRBJ2-3
V gene: TRBV7-3
CDR3 protein: CASSHGLAGVLGLGTDTQYF

J gene: TRBJ1-4
V gene: TRBV27
CDR3 protein: CASSPGGPLEGKLFF

J gene: TRBJ2-7
V gene: TRBV27
CDR3 protein: CASSTLRTSGRAVTYEQYF

J gene: TRBJ1-2
V gene: TRBV15
CDR3 protein: CATSRTGGREEGYTF

J gene: TRBJ2-1
V gene: TRBV4-1
CDR3 protein: CASSQVPGLAAYNEQFF

J gene: TRBJ2-3
V gene: TRBV5-4
CDR3 protein: CASSLKETSGFGGTQYF

J gene: TRBJ1-2
V gene: TRBV6-2/TRBV6-3
CDR3 protein: CASSYRGGSGYGYTF

J gene: TRBJ1-4
V gene: TRBV7-2
CDR3 protein: CASSLTRTGGEKLFF

J gene: TRBJ1-6
V gene: TRBV28
CDR3 protein: CASTKKGGFGSYNSPLHF